This T cell receptor (beta chain) was captured in a study of T cell responses to AZD1222 COVID-19 vaccine. Whole-study findings and limits: Across spike, vaccine-associated CD4 TCRs were found, dominant at 160-218 and 743-854. Just six people given AZD1222 tested seropositive at baseline.

Using immunoSEQ multiplex PCR, the repertoire was profiled, and TCRdb retains in-frame clones only, with some absent. This table has over 100,000 clones, approximately 90% appearing once. Germline loops: CDR1 SGHRS, CDR2 YFSETQ. V lost 5 bases to trimming and J lost 4 bases, with 13 bases between them. The CDR3 spans 14 residues. Of note for this clone: Antigen: not known.

The sequences come from peripheral blood, collected 28 days after the second AZD1222 dose. The receptor was isolated from an adult who received the AZD1222 COVID-19 vaccine. V usage is TRBV5-1 and J usage is TRBJ2-1; tentatively, D is TRBD1 (6 bases). This CDR3 reads CASSHGQSYNEQFF. The CDR3 nucleotides read TGCGCCAGCAGTCATGGACAGAGTTACAATGAGCAGTTCTTC.